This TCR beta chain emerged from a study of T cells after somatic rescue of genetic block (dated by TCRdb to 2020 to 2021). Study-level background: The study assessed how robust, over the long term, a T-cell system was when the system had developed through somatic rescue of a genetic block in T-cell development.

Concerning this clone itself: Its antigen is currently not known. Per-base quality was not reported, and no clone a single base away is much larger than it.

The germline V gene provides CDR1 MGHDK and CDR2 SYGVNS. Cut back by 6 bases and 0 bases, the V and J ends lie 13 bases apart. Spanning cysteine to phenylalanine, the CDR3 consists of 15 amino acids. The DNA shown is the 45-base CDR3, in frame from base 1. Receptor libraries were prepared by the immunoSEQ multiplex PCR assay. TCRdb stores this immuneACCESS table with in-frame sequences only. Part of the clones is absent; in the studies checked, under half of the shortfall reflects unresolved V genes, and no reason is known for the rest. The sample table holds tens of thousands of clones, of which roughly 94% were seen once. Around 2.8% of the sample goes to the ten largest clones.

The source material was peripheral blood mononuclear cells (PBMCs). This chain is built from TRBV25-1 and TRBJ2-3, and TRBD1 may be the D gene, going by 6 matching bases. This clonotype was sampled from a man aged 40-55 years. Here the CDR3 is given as CASSEGDFSTDTQYF. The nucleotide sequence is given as TGTGCCAGCAGCGAGGGGGATTTTAGCACAGATACGCAGTATTTT. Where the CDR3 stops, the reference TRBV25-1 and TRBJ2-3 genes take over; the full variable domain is EADIYQTPRYLVIGTGKKITLECSQTMGHDKMYWYQQDPGMELHLIHYSYGVNSTEKGDLSSESTVSRIRTEHFPLTLESARPSHTSQYLCASSEGDFSTDTQYFGPGTRLTVL.